This T cell receptor beta chain was sequenced during a study of post-analysis software for immune sequencing data. Regarding the study as a whole: The study found TRBV5-6, TRBV5-1 and TRBV20-1 among roughly 5 TRBV segments more frequent in patients than controls.

Trimming removed 0 bases from V and 7 bases from J, with 12 bases in between. The CDR3 length is 15 residues. Germline V gives CDR1 MGHRA, CDR2 YSYEKL. The TCR beta cDNA libraries carried unique molecular identifiers. TCRdb reprocessed the PCR reads via MiXCR and lists one record per CDR3 protein. The profile shows approximately 730,000 distinct CDR3 sequences, 25% to 30% of them singletons. Comments on this clonotype: The target antigen is unknown.

This chain links TRBV4-1 with TRBJ1-4; possible D gene TRBD1, 5 bases. The sequenced material came from blood. The receptor's source is a girl between 10 and 17 years old with multiple sclerosis. Written as DNA, the CDR3 is TGCGCCAGCAGCCAAGAGTTCCAGGGCGGTGAAAAACTGTTTTTT. Translating it yields CASSQEFQGGEKLFF.